These T cell receptor beta chains were read from a single sample in a study of response to subunit inactivated influenza vaccine. TCRdb processed the RT-PCR reads anew with MiXCR; each CDR3 protein has one entry. The table shows approximately 530,000 distinct CDR3 sequences, with more than 7% occurring only once. The sequences come from PBMCs from blood, collected 23 to 25 months after vaccination. The receptor source for this set is a man aged 50 to 75 who received an inactivated influenza vaccine. The CDR3 runs from the conserved cysteine through the conserved F or W. D genes are given only for firm matches. A row's size may be missing; if present it is once, few, many or a size class.

j_call clone_size d_call v_call cdr3_aa cdr3_nt
TRBJ2-7 NA NA TRBV7-8 CASFSREPYEQYF TGTGCCTCCTTTTCCCGGGAGCCCTACGAGCAGTACTTC
TRBJ2-1 many TRBD2 TRBV12-3/TRBV12-4 CASRSSGRASHEQFF TGTGCCAGCAGGTCTAGCGGGAGGGCCTCCCATGAGCAGTTCTTC
TRBJ2-3 once NA TRBV9 CASSVVGPGATDTQYF TGTGCCAGCAGCGTAGTAGGACCAGGGGCCACAGATACGCAGTATTTT
TRBJ2-5 NA NA TRBV7-9 CASSFPARGKTQYF TGTGCCAGCAGCTTTCCGGCTAGGGGTAAGACCCAGTACTTC
TRBJ1-1 many NA TRBV5-6 CASSFLGEAFF TGTGCCAGCAGCTTCTTGGGGGAAGCTTTCTTT
TRBJ2-1 few NA TRBV2 CASSELGEFYNEQFF TGTGCCAGCAGTGAGTTGGGGGAATTTTACAATGAGCAGTTCTTC
TRBJ2-7 NA TRBD1 TRBV20-1 CSARAGTGRWQYF TGCAGTGCTAGAGCCGGGACAGGGCGTTGGCAGTACTTC
TRBJ2-5 few TRBD1 TRBV11-2 CASSSNRGPQETQYF TGTGCCAGCAGCTCCAACAGGGGCCCCCAAGAGACCCAGTACTTC
TRBJ2-2 NA TRBD1 TRBV9 CASSPKTGIIAGELVF TGTGCCAGCAGCCCAAAGACAGGGATCATAGCCGGGGAGCTGGTTTTT
TRBJ2-5 few NA TRBV28 CASSWSHKETQYF TGTGCCAGCAGTTGGTCGCATAAAGAGACCCAGTACTTC
TRBJ2-2 many NA TRBV5-1 CASSRTGTGELFF TGCGCCAGCTCACGAACGGGGACCGGGGAGCTGTTTTTT
TRBJ2-2 NA NA TRBV4-3 CASSQALTSGTGELFF TGCGCCAGCAGCCAAGCTCTCACTTCGGGCACCGGGGAGCTGTTTTTT
TRBJ2-1 many NA TRBV20-1 CSGKYNEQFF TGCAGTGGAAAGTACAATGAGCAGTTCTTC
TRBJ1-4 NA NA TRBV4-1 CASSQGTAYEKLFF TGCGCCAGCAGCCAAGGGACAGCCTATGAAAAACTGTTTTTT
TRBJ1-1 NA NA TRBV24-1 CATSDSTRGGFNTEAFF TGTGCCACCAGTGATTCGACAAGGGGCGGCTTTAACACTGAAGCTTTCTTT
TRBJ2-5 few TRBD1 TRBV30 CAWSGQGGLSETQYF TGTGCCTGGAGTGGACAGGGCGGGTTATCAGAGACCCAGTACTTC
TRBJ2-5 many NA TRBV12-3/TRBV12-4 CASSWGPETQYF TGTGCCAGCAGTTGGGGTCCAGAGACCCAGTACTTC
TRBJ2-1 many NA TRBV29-1 CSAVTRTYNEQFF TGCAGCGCCGTGACCAGGACTTACAATGAGCAGTTCTTC